Listed below are T cell receptor beta chains from one sample, sequenced in a study of human T cells and chemical hapten exposure. TCRdb redid the calling of the RACE reads with MiXCR, one entry per CDR3 protein. The sample consists of about 360,000 distinct CDR3 sequences, more than 4.5% of them appearing once. The sequences come from whole blood, collected in connection with sensitization to the hapten diphenylcyclopropenone (DPC). These receptors originate from a woman aged 45 to 65 with alopecia areata. Some clones in this sample may be carry-over from other donors' samples. Both conserved end residues are part of each CDR3. D genes are given only for firm matches. Where a row states a size, it is once, few, many or the class of an expanded clone; other rows omit it.

j_call clone_size d_call v_call cdr3_aa cdr3_nt
TRBJ1-5 . . TRBV6-5 CASSSNIYSNQPQHF TGTGCCAGCAGTTCAAACATTTATAGCAATCAGCCCCAGCATTTT
TRBJ2-7 many . TRBV5-6 CASSLERGEQYF TGTGCCAGCAGCTTGGAACGAGGCGAGCAGTACTTC
TRBJ2-3 many . TRBV3-1 CASSQPTDTQYF TGTGCCAGCAGCCAGCCCACAGATACGCAGTATTTT
TRBJ2-7 . TRBD2 TRBV28 CASSFTAGGLYEQYF TGTGCCAGCAGTTTTACAGCGGGAGGCCTATACGAGCAGTACTTC
TRBJ1-6 . TRBD1 TRBV4-1 CASSLLAPRGSPLHF TGCGCCAGCAGCCTTTTGGCGCCCAGGGGGTCACCCCTCCACTTT
TRBJ1-2 few TRBD1 TRBV3-1 CASSPWDSLSNYGYTF TGTGCCAGCAGCCCGTGGGACAGCCTCTCTAACTATGGCTACACCTTC
TRBJ1-2 many . TRBV12-3/TRBV12-4 CASSTQGFYGYTF TGTGCCAGCAGTACACAGGGCTTCTATGGCTACACCTTC
TRBJ1-1 many . TRBV5-1 CASSLVEGTEAFF TGCGCCAGCAGCTTGGTTGAGGGCACTGAAGCTTTCTTT
TRBJ2-2 many . TRBV11-2 CASSFGQNTGELFF TGTGCCAGCAGTTTCGGACAAAACACCGGGGAGCTGTTTTTT
TRBJ2-7 many . TRBV20-1 CSARDDTSSYEQYF TGCAGTGCTAGAGATGACACGAGCTCCTACGAGCAGTACTTC